This T cell receptor beta chain derives from a study of shared clonotypes between healthy human individuals. Using immunoSEQ multiplex PCR, the repertoire was profiled, and TCRdb retains in-frame clones only, with some absent. This table has 75,000 to 100,000 clones, 40% to 55% appearing once. V gave up 0 bases and J gave up 0 bases; unmatched junction bases: 12. The CDR3 is 18 residues long. Germline V gene data show CDR1 as GTSNPN and CDR2 as SVGIG (reference sequence). The chain has TRBV30 and TRBJ1-1; 8 nucleotides line up with TRBD1. Specimen: PBMCs. The TCR comes from a woman aged 40-49 years in good health. Some clones in this sample may be carry-over from other donors' samples. The CDR3 reads CAWSVRGHRGWVNTEAFF. In nucleotides, the CDR3 is TGTGCCTGGAGTGTACGCGGCCACAGGGGGTGGGTGAACACTGAAGCTTTCTTT.